This T cell receptor beta chain stems from a study of naive and memory T cell subsets (dated by TCRdb to between 2016 and 2019). General notes on the study: An open-source, UMI-based TCR alpha and beta sequencing pipeline was applied to sorted naive and memory peripheral blood T cell subsets. RNA was DNase-treated and reverse transcribed with TCR constant-region primers, mostly using SuperScript III. IgG serology results and the functional CMV T cell responses were in complete agreement.

What the work shows at the level of the full study, not this receptor alone: No ground truth was available to validate the repertoire findings for the naive and memory subsets. In both CD4 and CD8 cells, the Gini index increased while Shannon and inverse Simpson diversity decreased from naive through CM, EM and EMRA. RNA-based TCR counts may be influenced by expression changes linked to T cell activation and differentiation. The abundance of TCRs followed a power law with an exponent that differed between naive and memory subsets yet stayed consistent across the three individuals. Once error correction was done, more than 90% of naive TCR sequences showed up just once, which made the naive abundance distributions much steeper than those of the memory subsets. A few larger clonotypes were present in naive repertoires, especially CD8 naive repertoires, and these clonotypes were possibly memory cells re-expressing CD45RA. Each clonotype was defined as a single alpha or beta chain sequence rather than as a paired alpha/beta receptor.

From the second PCR step onward, the TCR alpha chain libraries and the TCR beta chain libraries were amplified separately. CMV status of each donor was established by measuring IFNgamma production from CD4+ T cells after fresh PBMCs were stimulated overnight with CMV viral lysate. CD4 T cells were positively selected using Miltenyi beads, after which CD8 T cells were positively selected from the CD4-negative fraction. Cells stained for CD3, CD4, CD8, CD45RA, CD27 and a live/dead dye were sorted on a BD Aria II into four subsets by CD45RA and CD27. Blood was obtained from a few healthy volunteers, and the blood from each volunteer was fractionated into CD4 and CD8 T cells and subsequently into four differentiation subsets. About 110 ml of peripheral blood was collected from each donor, and PBMC were isolated by Ficoll-Paque PLUS density-gradient centrifugation. The sorted cells were lysed in RLT buffer, after which RNA was extracted using a Qiagen RNeasy kit and kept at -80 degrees C.

Via the germline V gene, CDR1 is SQVTM and CDR2 ANQGSEA. There are 11 amino acids in the CDR3, from cysteine to phenylalanine inclusive. Left in the record is the CDR3 DNA by itself, 33 bases read in frame from the first base. Unmatched junction bases come to 2, with V trimmed by 7 bases and J by 5 bases. This clonotype has ten or more counts. Its antigen is still unknown. Within one base of it there is no much larger clone, and no base qualities were kept. Library creation used UMI-ligation and nested PCR. The beta constant-region primer consisted of an equimolar mixture of two oligonucleotides that together covered TRBC1 and TRBC2. T4 RNA ligase 1 ligated a single-stranded oligonucleotide carrying the SP2 primer and a 12-nucleotide UMI to the cDNA 3' end. The ligated cDNA went through four rounds of PCR with nested alpha and beta constant-region primers together with the SP2 primer. Incubation of the ligation reaction was carried out at 16 degrees C for roughly 18-24 hours. PCR2 was typically performed as a SYBR Green qPCR and was stopped at a predetermined threshold so that over-amplification was prevented. Every purification after the first one was done using Agencourt AMPure XP magnetic beads. Libraries were quantified by Qubit and checked on a TapeStation, where a main peak was expected near 650 bp. Sequencing of the pooled libraries was done on an Illumina MiSeq using v2 2x251 paired-end kits, which typically yielded roughly 0.9-2.1 million reads per sample. Libraries were pooled at around 4 nM per sample, and roughly 4.5-8% PhiX was added to improve cluster recognition. Under the source paper's analysis protocol: Decombinator assigned V and J genes to Demultiplexor-processed FASTQ reads by tag matching, allowing a single base-pair mismatch. By using UMIs, Collapsinator corrected both sequencing errors and the frequency errors caused by PCR heterogeneity. CDR3Translator translated TCRs and extracted CDR3s from the conserved cysteine to the FGXG phenylalanine, flagging non-productive sequences. Gini, Shannon entropy and inverse Simpson indices were computed after subsampling the repertoires to the same number of UMI-defined TCRs. Clonotype abundance distributions were fitted to a power law by maximum likelihood within the linear range. Similar UMI counts, unique TCR numbers and clonal distributions were obtained with the pipeline and with MIGEC on one naive CD8 sample. One analysis removed from the naive repertoire any naive TCRs that were also present in any memory subset from the same donor. Repertoires were searched for approximately 7,000 CMV-associated CDR3 sequences compiled from VDJdb and a published dataset. The public reads were quality trimmed at Q25 with fastp and then assembled into clones with MiXCR by TCRdb, keeping productive beta chains. Identical CDR3 proteins give one entry, which carries the most common genes and DNA. The V and J calls, along with clone size, are taken from TCRdb and not from the paper's own processing. The sample includes 130,000 to 150,000 distinct CDR3 sequences, with approximately 15% observed a single time. The ten largest account for roughly 0.14% of the sample.

The sequence joins TRBV29-1 to TRBJ2-7, with TRBD2 identical over 10 junction bases. The origin of this receptor is a human donor in good health. What was sequenced was naive CD4+ T cells from blood. The intended sense of this specimen's cell subset or site label: naive T cells, CD45RA high CD27+. The sequenced DNA is TGCAGCGCTAGCGGGAGTGACGAGCAGTACTTC. Its translation is CSASGSDEQYF.